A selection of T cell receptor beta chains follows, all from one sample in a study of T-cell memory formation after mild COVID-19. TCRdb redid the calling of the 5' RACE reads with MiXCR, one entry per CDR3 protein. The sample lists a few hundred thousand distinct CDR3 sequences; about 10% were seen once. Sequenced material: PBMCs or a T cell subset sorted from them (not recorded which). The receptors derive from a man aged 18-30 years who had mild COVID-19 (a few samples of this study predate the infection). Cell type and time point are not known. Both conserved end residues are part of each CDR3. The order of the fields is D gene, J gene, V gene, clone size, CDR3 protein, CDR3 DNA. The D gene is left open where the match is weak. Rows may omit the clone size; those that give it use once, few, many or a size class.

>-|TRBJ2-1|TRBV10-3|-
CAISTLGNEQFF
TGTGCCATCAGTACTCTAGGCAATGAGCAGTTCTTC
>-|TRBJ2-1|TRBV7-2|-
CASTLQWDSYNEQFF
TGTGCCAGCACCTTACAATGGGACTCCTACAATGAGCAGTTCTTC
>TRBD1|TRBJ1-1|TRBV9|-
CASSVDQGGGTEAFF
TGTGCCAGCAGCGTAGACCAGGGGGGCGGCACTGAAGCTTTCTTT
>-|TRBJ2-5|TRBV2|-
CASSRTTGSETQYF
TGTGCCAGCAGCCGAACGACAGGTTCGGAGACCCAGTACTTC
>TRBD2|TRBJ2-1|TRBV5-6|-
CASSLTSSGYNEQFF
TGTGCCAGCAGTCTGACGTCTAGCGGCTACAATGAGCAGTTCTTC
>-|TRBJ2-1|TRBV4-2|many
CASSQGGQIGNEQFF
TGTGCCAGCAGCCAAGGAGGGCAGATAGGCAATGAGCAGTTCTTC
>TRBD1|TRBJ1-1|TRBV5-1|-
CASSLGNRGTEAFF
TGCGCCAGCAGCTTGGGGAACAGGGGAACTGAAGCTTTCTTT
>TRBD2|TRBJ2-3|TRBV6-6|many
CASSSIAGEAPDTQYF
TGTGCCAGCAGTTCGATAGCGGGGGAGGCCCCAGATACGCAGTATTTT
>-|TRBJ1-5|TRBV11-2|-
CASSLNGAADNQPQHF
TGTGCCAGCAGCTTAAACGGGGCGGCCGACAATCAGCCCCAGCATTTT
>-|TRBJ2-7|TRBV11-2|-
CASSSPIRRVYEQYF
TGTGCCAGCAGCTCACCAATACGGAGAGTCTACGAGCAGTACTTC
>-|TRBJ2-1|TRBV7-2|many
CASSLVRSSRPDNEQFF
TGTGCCAGCAGCTTGGTTCGATCGTCCCGCCCTGACAATGAGCAGTTCTTC
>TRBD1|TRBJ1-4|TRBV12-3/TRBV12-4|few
CASLYAGGHFGEKLFF
TGTGCCAGCCTTTACGCAGGGGGCCATTTTGGAGAAAAACTGTTTTTT
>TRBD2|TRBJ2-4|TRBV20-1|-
CSARALAGGPVKNIQYF
TGCAGTGCTAGAGCACTAGCGGGGGGGCCTGTCAAAAACATTCAGTACTTC
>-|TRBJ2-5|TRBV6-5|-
CASSPPGVMETQYF
TGTGCCAGCAGTCCTCCGGGGGTCATGGAGACCCAGTACTTC
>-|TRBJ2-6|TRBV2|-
CASNPVGGANVLTF
TGTGCCAGCAACCCTGTCGGAGGGGCCAACGTCCTGACTTTC
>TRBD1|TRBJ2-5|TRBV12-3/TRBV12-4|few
CASSPSRDRAETQYF
TGTGCCAGCAGTCCATCCCGGGACAGGGCGGAGACCCAGTACTTC
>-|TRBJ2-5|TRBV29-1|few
CSVEVLGMETQYF
TGCAGCGTTGAAGTTTTAGGGATGGAGACCCAGTACTTC
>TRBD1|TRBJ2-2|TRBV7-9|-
CASSLRDRRTGELFF
TGTGCCAGCAGCTTACGGGACAGGAGGACCGGGGAGCTGTTTTTT
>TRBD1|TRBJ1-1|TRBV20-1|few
CSAGSLRGTEAFF
TGCAGTGCTGGGTCCCTCAGGGGGACTGAAGCTTTCTTT
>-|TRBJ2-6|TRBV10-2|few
CASSAGGPGSSSGANVLTF
TGCGCCAGCAGCGCCGGGGGGCCGGGTTCGAGCTCTGGGGCCAACGTCCTGACTTTC
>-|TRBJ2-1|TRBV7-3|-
CASSTGTQNEQFF
TGTGCCAGCAGCACCGGGACACAGAATGAGCAGTTCTTC
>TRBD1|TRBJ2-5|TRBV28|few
CASSTPTGTGKAGETQYF
TGTGCCAGCAGTACACCGACCGGGACAGGGAAAGCGGGGGAGACCCAGTACTTC
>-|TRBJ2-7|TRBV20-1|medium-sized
CSARPGLLSSYEQYF
TGCAGTGCTAGACCCGGACTGTTGAGCTCCTACGAGCAGTACTTC
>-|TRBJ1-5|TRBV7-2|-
CASSARGYSNQPQHF
TGTGCCAGCAGCGCCCGGGGGTATAGCAATCAGCCCCAGCATTTT
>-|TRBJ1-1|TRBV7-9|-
CASSPLNGYTEAFF
TGTGCCAGCAGTCCCTTGAACGGGTACACTGAAGCTTTCTTT
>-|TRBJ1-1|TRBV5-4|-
CASSLAKWQGVAEAFF
TGTGCCAGCAGCTTGGCCAAGTGGCAGGGAGTGGCTGAAGCTTTCTTT